A selection of T cell receptor beta chains follows, all from one sample in a study of post-analysis software for immune sequencing data. TCRdb reprocessed the PCR reads with MiXCR, giving one entry per CDR3 protein. The table has fewer than 850,000 distinct CDR3 sequences, 46% seen once. Sequencing was done on a sample of blood. The source is a girl aged 5 to 17 with multiple sclerosis. The CDR3 runs from the conserved cysteine through the conserved F or W. A D gene is named only where the DNA matches it firmly. Clone size, where shown, is once, few, many, or a class for clones that have expanded.

d_call clone_size j_call v_call cdr3_nt cdr3_aa
TRBD2 NA TRBJ2-7 TRBV20-1 TGCAGTGCTGACCCTCCTAGCGGGAGGGCCCCCTACGAGCAGTACTTC CSADPPSGRAPYEQYF
NA NA TRBJ2-5 TRBV12-3/TRBV12-4 TGTGCCAGCAGTCAAACCTCAGGGAACCAAGAGACCCAGTACTTC CASSQTSGNQETQYF
NA NA TRBJ2-5 TRBV7-3 TGTGCCAGCAGCTCGACCGGGACACAACAAGAGACCCAGTACTTC CASSSTGTQQETQYF
NA NA TRBJ2-7 TRBV9 TGTGCCAGCAGCCTACGCCCTGGGTCCCACGAGCAGTACTTC CASSLRPGSHEQYF
TRBD1 NA TRBJ2-5 TRBV6-5 TGTGCCAGCAAGACAGGGGGCTCCCAAGAGACCCAGTACTTC CASKTGGSQETQYF
NA few TRBJ2-3 TRBV7-6 TGTGCCAGCAGCCCGGACCCGCGGGATACGCAGTATTTT CASSPDPRDTQYF
NA NA TRBJ2-3 TRBV7-6 TGTGCCAGCAGCCTCTCGTTCGCCGACCCAGGGGGCACAGATACGCAGTATTTT CASSLSFADPGGTDTQYF
NA NA TRBJ2-1 TRBV12-3/TRBV12-4 TGTGCCAGCAGTTTAGGGCTCTGGGGCAATGAGCAGTTCTTC CASSLGLWGNEQFF
NA NA TRBJ2-3 TRBV20-1 TGCAGTGCGGGACTGCAAAGCACAGATACGCAGTATTTT CSAGLQSTDTQYF
TRBD2 few TRBJ2-7 TRBV28 TGTGCCAGCAGTCCCCTAGCGGGAGAGAGCTACGAGCAGTACTTC CASSPLAGESYEQYF
TRBD1 NA TRBJ1-1 TRBV6-1 TGTGCCAGCAGTGGACAGGGGGCGCACACTGAAGCTTTCTTT CASSGQGAHTEAFF
NA NA TRBJ2-7 TRBV11-2 TGTGCCAGCAGCTTATCAAACCGGGACACCTACGAGCAGTACTTC CASSLSNRDTYEQYF
NA NA TRBJ1-1 TRBV9 TGTGCCAGCAGCAGAAGACAGACGAACACTGAAGCTTTCTTT CASSRRQTNTEAFF
NA NA TRBJ2-1 TRBV12-3/TRBV12-4 TGTGCCAGCAGTAGACGATGGAGGGACAATGAGCAGTTCTTC CASSRRWRDNEQFF
TRBD2 few TRBJ2-3 TRBV12-5 TGTGCTAGTGGTAGTAGCGGGATGGGGACAGATACGCAGTATTTT CASGSSGMGTDTQYF
TRBD2 NA TRBJ2-1 TRBV20-1 TGCAGTGCTAGAGACCCTGGACGAGCGGGAGGCTACAATGAGCAGTTCTTC CSARDPGRAGGYNEQFF
TRBD1 NA TRBJ1-2 TRBV30 TGTGCCTGGGGACAGGGGGCCCGCGCCTATGGCTACACCTTC CAWGQGARAYGYTF
NA few TRBJ2-1 TRBV28 TGTGCCAGCAGACCGTCACGTAATTACAATGAGCAGTTCTTC CASRPSRNYNEQFF
NA NA TRBJ1-2 TRBV27 TGTGCCAGCAGTTTATCGGGGGTGGGGACACTTGGAAACTATGGCTACACCTTC CASSLSGVGTLGNYGYTF
TRBD2 few TRBJ2-1 TRBV27 TGTGCCAGCAGTTTTGTTTCCGGGAGGAGGAATGAGCAGTTCTTC CASSFVSGRRNEQFF
NA many TRBJ1-1 TRBV28 TGTGCCAGCAGTTTATGGAGGAACACTGAAGCTTTCTTT CASSLWRNTEAFF
NA NA TRBJ2-1 TRBV24-1 TGTGCCACTCCGGGATGGACCCCGGGGAATGAGCAGTTCTTC CATPGWTPGNEQFF
NA NA TRBJ2-3 TRBV5-1 TGCGCCAGCAGCTTGATGGCGACCACAGATACGCAGTATTTT CASSLMATTDTQYF
TRBD1 NA TRBJ2-5 TRBV5-1 TGCGCCAGCAGCCCTCGGACAGGACAGACCTTTTCCGGGACCCAGTACTTC CASSPRTGQTFSGTQYF
NA NA TRBJ1-1 TRBV28 TGTGCCAGCAGTGCAGACAGTCGGACTAAAGCTTTCTTT CASSADSRTKAFF
NA once TRBJ1-4 TRBV6-1 TGTGCCACCCAGACAGGAGCGCGGGGTGATCTGTTTTTT CATQTGARGDLFF
NA few TRBJ1-5 TRBV6-2/TRBV6-3 TGTGCCAGCGGTTACTCTGGATTCGATCAGCCCCAGCATTTT CASGYSGFDQPQHF
TRBD2 few TRBJ2-3 TRBV28 TGTGCCAGCAGTGATAGACTAGCGGTTCTCATACGGGATACGCAGTATTTT CASSDRLAVLIRDTQYF
NA NA TRBJ2-7 TRBV2 TGTGCCAGCAGGGCCGACACCTCCTACGAGCAGTACTTC CASRADTSYEQYF
NA NA TRBJ1-2 TRBV12-3/TRBV12-4 TGTGCCAGCAGTCACCCGGTGGGGCGCGGCTACACCTTC CASSHPVGRGYTF
TRBD1 NA TRBJ2-5 TRBV20-1 TGCAGTGCGAGGGGACAGGGGGCTTTAGAGGCCTTTGGTGAGACCCCGTACTTC CSARGQGALEAFGETPYF
NA NA TRBJ2-7 TRBV20-1 TGCAGTGCTAGAGATCGGTGGGGCCCCTCCTACGAGCAGTACTTC CSARDRWGPSYEQYF
TRBD2 NA TRBJ2-1 TRBV27 TGTGCCAGCAGTTGGGGCCTAGCGGATAGCAATGAGCAGTTCTTC CASSWGLADSNEQFF
NA NA TRBJ2-3 TRBV4-3 TGCGCCAGCAGCGTCCGGGGGACAGATACGCAGTATTTT CASSVRGTDTQYF
NA NA TRBJ2-1 TRBV7-9 TGTGCCAGCAGCGTTCGACAGGGCGTGGGGGGCGATGAGCAGTTCTTC CASSVRQGVGGDEQFF
NA NA TRBJ2-5 TRBV28 TGTGTCAGCAGTTTATTGTTTGGGTCGGTCCAAGAGACCCAGTACTTC CVSSLLFGSVQETQYF
NA NA TRBJ1-2 TRBV12-3/TRBV12-4 TGTGCCAGCAGTCAGGACGGCGAGTATGGCTACACCTTC CASSQDGEYGYTF
NA once TRBJ2-1 TRBV9 TGTGCCAGCAGCACAGGGGCTAGCGGGCCCCCCTCCTACAATGAGCAGTTCTTC CASSTGASGPPSYNEQFF
NA NA TRBJ2-7 TRBV5-1 TGCGCCAGCAGCATACAGGGTAGCAACGAGCAGTACTTC CASSIQGSNEQYF
NA few TRBJ2-3 TRBV29-1 TGCAGCGCCGCAGGGGATACGCAGTATTTT CSAAGDTQYF
NA NA TRBJ2-7 TRBV7-2 TGTGCCAGCAGCGTAAACTCCTACGAGCAGTACTTC CASSVNSYEQYF
TRBD1 NA TRBJ2-3 TRBV6-4 TGTGCCAGCAGCCCACAGGGGATCACAGATACGCAGTATTTT CASSPQGITDTQYF
NA NA TRBJ2-5 TRBV3-1 TGTGCCAGCAGCCAAGTCAGGTTAAAAGAGACCCAGTACTTC CASSQVRLKETQYF
TRBD2 NA TRBJ2-5 TRBV4-1 TGCGCCAGCAGCCAAGATATTCCTAGCGGGAGAAAGAAAAAGACCCAGTACTTC CASSQDIPSGRKKKTQYF
NA few TRBJ2-1 TRBV6-5 TGTGCCAGCAGTTACTTTTCTACGAGCGGTCCTTACAATGAGCAGTTCTTC CASSYFSTSGPYNEQFF
NA NA TRBJ1-5 TRBV4-1 TGCGCCAGCAGCCAAGAGGTGAACAGGAATCAGCCCCAGCATTTT CASSQEVNRNQPQHF
NA many TRBJ2-6 TRBV3-1 TGTGCCAGCAGCCAAGGAGGATCTGGGGCCAACGTCCTGACTTTC CASSQGGSGANVLTF
TRBD1 few TRBJ2-7 TRBV20-1 TGCAGTGCTAGAGGAGGGGGAACGACAGGGTCCTACGAGCAGTACTTC CSARGGGTTGSYEQYF
NA few TRBJ1-2 TRBV28 TGTGCCAGCAGCCCAACCGCGACGAGCTATGGCTACACCTTC CASSPTATSYGYTF
TRBD1 NA TRBJ1-2 TRBV5-6 TGTGCCAGCAGCTCGGGACAGGGGGGGCGGAACTATGGCTACACCTTC CASSSGQGGRNYGYTF
NA few TRBJ1-2 TRBV6-4 TGTGCCAGCAGTGACGGGGATGGGACTAACTATGGCTACACCTTC CASSDGDGTNYGYTF
TRBD2 NA TRBJ2-1 TRBV20-1 TGCAGTGCGAAGTGGCGGGAGGGCCATGAGCAGTTCTTC CSAKWREGHEQFF
TRBD1 few TRBJ1-5 TRBV30 TGTGCCTGGAGTTTTAGGACAGGGTTCGATCAGCCCCAGCATTTT CAWSFRTGFDQPQHF
TRBD2 NA TRBJ2-5 TRBV12-3/TRBV12-4 TGTGCCAGCAGTTTAGAGCGGGGGGAGCGGGAGACCCAGTACTTC CASSLERGERETQYF
NA NA TRBJ2-7 TRBV10-3 TGTGCCATCAGTGATGGCTCTTCCTACGAGCAGTACTTC CAISDGSSYEQYF
NA NA TRBJ2-7 TRBV29-1 TGCAGCGCCATAGGGGAGGAGCAGTACTTC CSAIGEEQYF
NA NA TRBJ2-4 TRBV6-5 TGTGCCAGCAGTTACTCGACTGGGTTGGACATTCAGTACTTC CASSYSTGLDIQYF
NA NA TRBJ2-7 TRBV10-3 TGTGCCACCACAGGCCGAGAGTCCCTCCCATACGAGCAGTACTTC CATTGRESLPYEQYF
NA few TRBJ1-1 TRBV20-1 TGCAGTGCTTCCCCTCTACAGGGGAACACTGAAGCTTTCTTT CSASPLQGNTEAFF
NA NA TRBJ2-2 TRBV12-3/TRBV12-4 TGTGCCAGCAGTTTTTCGCACACCGGGGAGCTGTTTTTT CASSFSHTGELFF